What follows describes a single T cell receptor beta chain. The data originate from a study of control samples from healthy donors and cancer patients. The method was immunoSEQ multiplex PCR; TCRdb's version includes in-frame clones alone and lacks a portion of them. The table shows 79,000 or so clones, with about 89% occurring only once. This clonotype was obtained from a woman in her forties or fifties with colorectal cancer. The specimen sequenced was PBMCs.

DNA for the CDR3: TGTGCCATCAGTGAGGCCAGGACCATGAACACTGAAGCTTTCTTT. This gives the protein CAISEARTMNTEAFF. V gene TRBV10-3 combines with J gene TRBJ1-1; D uncertain. Per the germline V gene, CDR1 is ENHRY and CDR2 is SYGVKD. Trimming removed 2 bases at V and 0 bases at J, with 10 bases between. The CDR3 spans 15 residues.